One sample yielded the 31 T cell receptor beta chains listed below, sequenced in a study of T cell repertoires in cytomegalovirus infection. From the reads, TCRdb called clonotypes with MiXCR, one entry per CDR3 protein. Seen here are around 180,000 distinct CDR3 sequences, over 25% observed once, and the top ten hold roughly 32%. Sequenced input: PBMCs. These TCRs come from a human donor in good health (CMV status not recorded). Some clones in this sample may be carry-over from other donors' samples.

The rearrangement joins TRBV6-8 to TRBJ1-2; D unclear. V gave up 10 bases and J gave up 4 bases, with 19 bases separating them. The V gene's germline CDR1 is MNHGY and CDR2 SAAAGT. This CDR3 comprises 14 residues. The CDR3 sequence: CATQRVGTIYGYTF. CDR3 coding DNA: TGTGCCACCCAGCGAGTGGGAACAATCTATGGCTACACCTTC.

This clonotype was counted only a few times. The gene calls are TRBV2 and TRBJ2-2; 8 bases match TRBD1. Per germline, CDR1 SNHLY and CDR2 FYNNEI. With V trimmed by 7 bases and J by 4 bases, 8 bases remained unmatched. The CDR3 has 15 residues. The CDR3 protein is CASTTDRAGTGELFF. The CDR3 region has the DNA TGTGCCAGCACCACGGACAGGGCGGGCACCGGGGAGCTGTTTTTT.

V is TRBV20-1 and J is TRBJ1-3; D gene unclear. The CDR3 has 14 residues. Per germline, CDR1 DFQATT and CDR2 SNEGSKA (reference sequence). V gave up 3 bases and J gave up 0 bases, with 9 bases separating them. The CDR3 loop reads CSARPFSSGNTIYF. CDR3 coding DNA: TGCAGTGCTAGGCCCTTTAGCTCTGGAAACACCATATATTTT.

The V gene is TRBV6-1, the J gene TRBJ1-5; 10 bases agree with TRBD1. Germline CDR1 is MNHNS and CDR2 is SASEGT. V trimming: 6 bases; J trimming: 6 bases; junction bases outside the gene matches: 8. The CDR3 has 15 residues. CDR3 in amino acids: CASRPGQGMGQPQHF. CDR3 sequence (DNA): TGTGCCAGCAGACCGGGACAGGGGATGGGTCAGCCCCAGCATTTT.

The chain carries TRBV10-3 and TRBJ1-6, with D possibly being TRBD1 (6 bases). The germline gives CDR1 ENHRY, CDR2 SYGVKD. This CDR3 comprises 15 residues. V was clipped by 7 bases and J by 8 bases, with 18 bases between them. Written as DNA, the CDR3 is TGTGCCATCACCCGATCGACAGGAAGGGATTCACCCCTCCACTTT. It translates to CAITRSTGRDSPLHF.

The chain joins TRBV7-2 to TRBJ2-4; tentatively, D is TRBD1 or TRBD2 (5 bases each). There are 13 residues in the CDR3. Looked up from germline, CDR1 is SGHTA and CDR2 is FQGNSA. V dropped 5 bases and J dropped 6 bases, with 11 bases sitting between them. In DNA form, the CDR3 reads TGTGCCAGCAGCCCCGCAGGGAGAAACATTCAGTACTTC. It yields the protein CASSPAGRNIQYF.

A few counts support this clonotype. V and J are TRBV11-2 and TRBJ2-7; tentatively, D is TRBD1 (6 bases). This CDR3 contains 15 residues. Between the trimmed V and J ends, which lost 5 bases and 4 bases, there was a span of 18 bases. Per the germline V gene, CDR1 is SGHAT and CDR2 is FQNNGV. CDR3 in DNA: TGTGCCAGCAGCCCCGAATGGGGGCGACCTTACGAGCAGTACTTC. It encodes CASSPEWGRPYEQYF.

This clonotype was picked up many times. V gene TRBV12-3 or TRBV12-4 combines with J gene TRBJ1-5; 8 bases match TRBD1. The CDR3 has 15 amino acids. V lost 3 bases, J lost 5 bases, and 6 bases stayed unmatched. The CDR3 sequence: CASSFLGQGDQPQHF. In DNA form, the CDR3 reads TGTGCCAGCAGTTTCCTAGGACAGGGAGATCAGCCCCAGCATTTT.

This clonotype was recorded a few times. The CDR3 loop reads CASSQGQWRNTIYF. Here the CDR3 DNA reads TGTGCCAGCAGCCAAGGACAGTGGAGAAACACCATATATTTT. The V and J genes are TRBV6-1 and TRBJ1-3; D possibly corresponds to TRBD1 (6 bases). Germline-derived CDR1 and CDR2 are MNHNS and SASEGT. This CDR3 comprises 14 residues. Trimming cost V 6 bases and J 5 bases, with 14 bases left between them.

V gene TRBV12-3 or TRBV12-4 combines with J gene TRBJ1-2, with 7 bases fitting TRBD1. CDR3 size: 14 residues. V was pared by 5 bases and J by 5 bases, with 8 bases of the junction left unmatched. CDR3 protein: CASSPTGTEYGYTF. In DNA, the CDR3 is TGTGCCAGCAGTCCAACCGGGACAGAATATGGCTACACCTTC.

This clonotype appeared a few times. The chain recombines TRBV5-4 with TRBJ2-1; 10 nucleotides agree with TRBD1. CDR3 size: 15 residues. Germline loops: CDR1 SGHNT, CDR2 YYREEE (reference sequence). V lost 4 bases and J lost 4; bases outside the gene matches: 5. In DNA, the CDR3 is TGTGCCAGCAGCGGCCGGGACAGGGGATACAATGAGCAGTTCTTC. Translated: CASSGRDRGYNEQFF.

V gene TRBV25-1 combines with J gene TRBJ1-2; D unresolved. Trimming removed 7 bases from V and 3 bases from J, with 18 bases in between. The CDR3 is made up of 15 amino acids. Germline V lookup: CDR1 MGHDK, CDR2 SYGVNS. CDR3 coding DNA: TGTGCCAGCACCATCGCGGGGAGGGAAGACTATGGCTACACCTTC. It encodes CASTIAGREDYGYTF.

Many counts were recorded for this clonotype. CDR3 DNA sequence: TGTGCCAGCAGCGAAGCTAGCGGGTCTAGCACAGATACGCAGTATTTT. This gives the protein CASSEASGSSTDTQYF. This chain uses TRBV7-2 with TRBJ2-3; 8 nucleotides match TRBD2. The junction had 7 bases not matched to a gene; V was cut back by 5 bases and J by 0 bases. This CDR3 region has 16 residues. Germline lookup yields CDR1 SGHTA and CDR2 FQGNSA. The full variable domain, with the rest looked up from reference TRBV7-2 and TRBJ2-3, is GAGVSQSPSNKVTEKGKDVELRCDPISGHTALYWYRQSLGQGLEFLIYFQGNSAPDKSGLPSDRFSAERTGGSVSTLTIQRTQQEDSAVYLCASSEASGSSTDTQYFGPGTRLTVL.

V usage is TRBV6-8 and J usage is TRBJ1-4, with D unclear. The CDR3 loop spans 15 amino acids. The germline V gene encodes CDR1 MNHGY and CDR2 SAAAGT. V dropped 1 base and J dropped 7 bases, with 13 bases sitting between them. The CDR3 bases are TGTGCCAGCAGTTACTACGATTCCCCCCCTGAAAAACTGTTTTTT. This codes for CASSYYDSPPEKLFF.

This chain links TRBV5-6 with TRBJ1-2; D unclear. From germline, CDR1 is SGHDT and CDR2 YYEEEE. V was pared by 2 bases and J by 4 bases, with 9 bases between. The CDR3 runs to 13 residues. The CDR3 protein is CASSLGLSYGYTF. Here the CDR3 DNA reads TGTGCCAGCAGCTTAGGACTGAGCTATGGCTACACCTTC. The full variable domain, rest sourced from reference TRBV5-6 and TRBJ1-2, is DAGVTQSPTHLIKTRGQQVTLRCSPKSGHDTVSWYQQALGQGPQFIFQYYEEEERQRGNFPDRFSGHQFPNYSSELNVNALLLGDSALYLCASSLGLSYGYTFGSGTRLTVV.

This chain uses TRBV11-2 with TRBJ2-6, with 7 bases aligning to TRBD1. The CDR3 is made up of 21 amino acids. Trimming took 0 bases from V and 0 from J; bases not matched to a gene: 14. Germline assignment: CDR1 SGHAT and CDR2 FQNNGV. The CDR3 loop is CASSLDLQGNPSLSGANVLTF. CDR3 sequence (DNA): TGTGCCAGCAGCTTAGATCTACAGGGGAATCCCTCTCTCTCTGGGGCCAACGTCCTGACTTTC. Looking up the rest from reference TRBV11-2 and TRBJ2-6 gives the full variable domain: EAGVAQSPRYKIIEKRQSVAFWCNPISGHATLYWYQQILGQGPKLLIQFQNNGVVDDSQLPKDRFSAERLKGVDSTLKIQPAKLEDSAVYLCASSLDLQGNPSLSGANVLTFGAGSRLTVL.

This clonotype has only a few counts. This chain links TRBV5-1 with TRBJ1-1, with D possibly TRBD1 on 5 matching bases. The length of the CDR3 is 16 residues. Deletions cut 3 bases from V and 0 bases from J, with 15 bases between. CDR1 and CDR2 (germline): SGHRS, YFSETQ. The CDR3 DNA is TGCGCCAGCAGCTCCCGCCCCGGGACCATGAACACTGAAGCTTTCTTT. Its translation: CASSSRPGTMNTEAFF.

The chain combines TRBV2 with TRBJ2-2; D is undetermined. The CDR3 length is 14 residues. CDR1 is SNHLY and CDR2 is FYNNEI in the germline V gene. V was cut by 5 bases and J by 3 bases, with 10 bases left in between. The CDR3 reads CASSLIKDTGELFF. Here the CDR3 DNA reads TGTGCCAGCAGTCTCATTAAGGACACCGGGGAGCTGTTTTTT.

This clonotype was found a few times. The V and J genes are TRBV7-9 and TRBJ1-1; D gene unclear. This CDR3 is 11 amino acids long. V lost 7 bases and J 3 bases, leaving 6 bases between the germline ends. Germline-derived CDR1 and CDR2 are SEHNR and FQNEAQ (reference sequence). The DNA of the CDR3 is TGTGCCAGCACCGATGACACTGAAGCTTTCTTT. Translation: CASTDDTEAFF.

This clonotype was observed at least ten times. This chain uses TRBV12-3 or TRBV12-4 with TRBJ1-3; D is undetermined. The CDR3 contains 11 residues. V was cut by 1 base and J by 8 bases, with 3 bases left in between. The CDR3 nucleotides are TGTGCCAGCAGTTTAGGCTACACCATATATTTT. Translated, it gives CASSLGYTIYF.

The rearrangement joins TRBV19 to TRBJ1-3, with D perhaps matching TRBD1 (5 bases). V was trimmed by 5 bases and J by 0 bases, leaving 17 bases between them. This CDR3 contains 17 residues. Germline lookup yields CDR1 LNHDA and CDR2 SQIVND (reference sequence). CDR3: CASSVGTAKASGNTIYF. DNA of the CDR3: TGTGCCAGTAGTGTTGGGACTGCGAAAGCCTCTGGAAACACCATATATTTT.

This sequence joins TRBV7-3 and TRBJ2-2, with D unclear. Germline CDR1 is SGHTA and CDR2 is FQGTGA. CDR3 size: 13 residues. V gave up 5 bases and J gave up 4 bases, with 8 bases separating them. The CDR3 DNA is TGTGCCAGCAGCCCCCATGGCACCGGGGAGCTGTTTTTT. Translating gives CASSPHGTGELFF.

To note about this clonotype: This may be a read error: a much more frequent sequence differs by one nucleotide. The rearrangement uses TRBV7-3 and TRBJ1-1; possible D gene TRBD1, 5 bases. The CDR3 length is 14 residues. The V gene lost 5 bases and the J gene lost 1 base, with 11 bases spanning the gap. Germline values: CDR1 SGHTA, CDR2 FQGTGA. Here the CDR3 DNA reads TGTGCCAGCAGCATGGCCGGGGGGAACACTGAAGCTTTCTTT. It encodes CASSMAGGNTEAFF.

The V call is TRBV30, the J call TRBJ2-3, with 13 bases lining up with TRBD2. Per the germline V gene, CDR1 is GTSNPN and CDR2 is SVGIG (reference sequence). CDR3 length: 15 residues. V was clipped by 2 bases and J by 7 bases; unmatched bases: 6. In nucleotides, the CDR3 is TGTGCCTGGAGTACTAGCGGGGGGGCGTCGAATACGCAGTATTTT. Translating it yields CAWSTSGGASNTQYF.

This clonotype occurred many times. The chain combines TRBV7-2 with TRBJ1-1; D remains ambiguous. The CDR3 loop spans 15 amino acids. Trimming shortened V by 5 bases and J by 4 bases, and 17 bases separated the two germline ends. Per germline, CDR1 SGHTA and CDR2 FQGNSA. CDR3 in amino acids: CASSASQAEGTEAFF. In DNA form, the CDR3 reads TGTGCCAGCAGCGCGTCTCAGGCGGAGGGCACTGAAGCTTTCTTT.

The rearrangement links TRBV7-2 to TRBJ2-7, with a weak D call TRBD1 (6 bases). The CDR3 length is 14 residues. CDR1 SGHTA and CDR2 FQGNSA come from the germline V gene. Trimming took 5 bases from V and 4 from J, leaving 15 bases between them. The DNA for the CDR3 is TGTGCCAGCAGCCCCCTAGGCAGGGGTTACGAGCAGTACTTC. It yields the protein CASSPLGRGYEQYF.

The chain couples TRBV20-1 to TRBJ1-5, with D tentatively TRBD1 (5 bases). Trimming took off 6 bases at V and 3 bases at J, with 18 bases between the two ends. Looked up from germline, CDR1 is DFQATT and CDR2 is SNEGSKA (reference sequence). This CDR3 has 15 amino acids. The CDR3: CSALGRAGPNQPQHF. The CDR3 coding sequence is TGCAGTGCCCTGGGGAGGGCAGGGCCCAATCAGCCCCAGCATTTT.

The genes are TRBV11-2 and TRBJ2-7, with TRBD2 as a possible D gene (6 bases). Germline CDR1 is SGHAT and CDR2 is FQNNGV. The germline V and J ends were trimmed by 5 bases and 5 bases, with 19 bases remaining between them. The CDR3 has 15 residues. The CDR3 is CASSGYLGGINEQYF. For the CDR3, the DNA is TGTGCCAGCAGCGGATATTTAGGAGGGATCAACGAGCAGTACTTC.

The chain links TRBV12-5 to TRBJ1-3; D might be TRBD1 (5 bases). Germline V gives CDR1 LGHNT, CDR2 FRNRAP. The CDR3 spans 15 residues. V lost 6 bases and J lost 4, with 16 bases in between. The CDR3 sequence is CASGSGTVTGNTIYF. CDR3 bases: TGTGCTAGTGGGTCCGGGACGGTAACGGGAAACACCATATATTTT.

This clonotype was observed a few times. The chain uses TRBV7-3 and TRBJ1-6; D gene uncertain. Between the trimmed V and J ends, which lost 2 bases and 8 bases, there was a span of 13 bases. The germline gives CDR1 SGHTA, CDR2 FQGTGA. The CDR3 runs to 15 residues. The CDR3: CASSLVADGYSPLHF. The CDR3 coding sequence is TGTGCCAGCAGCTTAGTGGCTGATGGTTATTCACCCCTCCACTTT.

The chain links TRBV20-1 to TRBJ2-5; no clear D. This CDR3 region has 11 residues. V lost 3 bases, J lost 10 bases, and 12 bases lay in between. Germline CDR1 DFQATT, CDR2 SNEGSKA (reference sequence). The CDR3 region has the DNA TGCAGTGCTAGCTACCTCTTCGTCCAGTACTTC. Residues: CSASYLFVQYF.